This TCR beta chain was sequenced in a study of Tregs in tolerant kidney transplant recipients. V shed 6 bases and J shed 0 bases, with 10 bases lying between them. This CDR3 contains 14 residues. CDR1 is MNHNY, CDR2 SVGAGI, per germline (reference sequence). The table came from immunoSEQ multiplex PCR; TCRdb's copy has only in-frame clones and leaves some out. The sample lists over 60,000 clones, less than 90% occurring once. The J gene is TRBJ2-3, the V gene TRBV6-6, with D unclear. The sequence was collected from a human donor in good health. Sequencing was done on a sample of CD4+ T cells from blood. CDR3 amino acids: CASSPGRSTDTQYF. The CDR3 DNA reads as TGTGCCAGCAGCCCAGGCCGTAGCACAGATACGCAGTATTTT.